These 24 T cell receptor beta chains share one sample of origin, sequenced in a study of shared clonotypes between healthy human individuals. Some clones are missing from TCRdb's copy, which holds only in-frame ones; the method was immunoSEQ multiplex PCR. Of about 600,000 clones listed, about 97% are singletons. Material: naive CD4+ T cells sorted from blood. Subset meaning: CD45RA+ positively selected. These receptors originate from a woman in her 30s in good health.

The rearrangement uses TRBV18 and TRBJ2-7; D perhaps matches TRBD2 (6 bases). Germline CDR1 is KGHSH and CDR2 is LQKENI. Trimming stripped 6 bases from V and 4 bases from J, with 19 bases between. This CDR3 has 15 residues. The CDR3 is CASSSPGERGYEQYF. CDR3 sequence (DNA): TGTGCCAGCTCTTCCCCGGGGGAAAGGGGATACGAGCAGTACTTC.

The rearrangement joins TRBV5-1 to TRBJ2-1, with D possibly being TRBD2 (5 bases). The germline V gene has CDR1 SGHRS and CDR2 YFSETQ. Trimming took off 2 bases at V and 6 bases at J, with 15 bases between the two ends. The CDR3 consists of 15 residues. The CDR3 sequence: CASSFISGGGNEQFF. CDR3 DNA sequence: TGCGCCAGCAGCTTTATCTCTGGAGGTGGCAATGAGCAGTTCTTC.

The chain is built from TRBV19 and TRBJ1-1, with TRBD1 matching 7 bases. This CDR3 has 13 amino acids. Germline V CDR1 and CDR2: LNHDA, SQIVND (reference sequence). Germline trimming cut 7 bases from V and 9 bases from J; bases unmatched to any gene: 11. CDR3 in amino acids: CASTPWDRGQAFF. The CDR3 DNA reads TGTGCCAGTACCCCATGGGATAGGGGGCAAGCTTTCTTT.

A remark on this clone: The germline gene is not matched at one end of the junction; a read error may be the cause. Here the CDR3 reads CTCRGRHF. CDR3 nucleotides: TGTACGTGTAGGGGTAGGCACTTC. The chain is built from TRBV7-3 and TRBJ2-7; TRBD1 is a possible D gene (5 bases). The CDR3 is made up of 8 amino acids. Germline values: CDR1 SGHTA, CDR2 FQGTGA.

On this clone itself: This specimen includes other DNA sequences encoding the same CDR3. This chain links TRBV5-1 with TRBJ2-3; a weak D match, TRBD1 (6 bases). Trimming left V 5 bases short and J 0 bases short, with 10 bases between. This CDR3 spans 14 amino acids. CDR1 is SGHRS, CDR2 YFSETQ, per germline. The CDR3 DNA is TGCGCCAGCAGTCGTGACAGGAGCACAGATACGCAGTATTTT. It yields the protein CASSRDRSTDTQYF.

This chain connects TRBV5-6 to TRBJ2-3; D is perhaps TRBD2 (7 bases). V dropped 0 bases and J dropped 7 bases, with 12 bases sitting between them. Germline V gene sequence: CDR1 SGHDT, CDR2 YYEEEE. This CDR3 is 14 amino acids long. The CDR3 sequence is CASSLARGPNTQYF. The CDR3 DNA reads TGTGCCAGCAGCTTGGCGCGGGGGCCTAATACGCAGTATTTT. Combining the CDR3 with reference TRBV5-6 and TRBJ2-3 gives the whole variable domain DAGVTQSPTHLIKTRGQQVTLRCSPKSGHDTVSWYQQALGQGPQFIFQYYEEEERQRGNFPDRFSGHQFPNYSSELNVNALLLGDSALYLCASSLARGPNTQYFGPGTRLTVL.

This chain links TRBV28 with TRBJ2-5; D gene uncertain. The tail of the sequence fits TRBJ2-7 better, so the J call may be wrong. This CDR3 is built from 16 residues. Per the germline V gene, CDR1 is MDHEN and CDR2 is SYDVKM. The CDR3 bases are TGTGCCAGCAGTTCCCCCGTCCCCAGTGAGGCCTACGAGCAGTACTTC. Translated: CASSSPVPSEAYEQYF.

The CDR3 region is CASSIDRGRNYGYTF. CDR3 coding DNA: TGTGCCAGTAGTATCGACAGGGGGCGGAACTATGGCTACACCTTC. This rearrangement joins TRBV19 to TRBJ1-2; 10 bases are a match to TRBD1. The CDR3 runs 15 residues. Germline assignment: CDR1 LNHDA and CDR2 SQIVND (reference sequence). The J segment lost 2 bases and the V segment lost 3 bases, leaving 3 bases of the junction unmatched.

V and J are TRBV5-1 and TRBJ1-1; TRBD1 aligns across 7 bases. CDR3 size: 14 residues. The germline V gene has CDR1 SGHRS and CDR2 YFSETQ. V was clipped by 2 bases and J by 4 bases; unmatched bases: 5. The CDR3: CASSFEQGTTEAFF. DNA for the CDR3: TGCGCCAGCAGCTTCGAACAGGGGACCACTGAAGCTTTCTTT.

The rearrangement uses TRBV6-1 and TRBJ2-7, with D possibly being TRBD1 (6 bases). Trimming took off 4 bases at V and 2 bases at J, with 15 bases between the two ends. The CDR3 totals 15 residues. CDR1 is MNHNS and CDR2 is SASEGT in the germline V gene. In DNA form, the CDR3 reads TGTGCCAGCAGTGTCACAGGGATCCCTCCCTACGAGCAGTACTTC. This encodes CASSVTGIPPYEQYF.

V gene TRBV18 combines with J gene TRBJ2-3; D unresolved. The CDR3 spans 13 residues. Germline V gene sequence: CDR1 KGHSH, CDR2 LQKENI. Trimming removed 5 bases at V and 6 bases at J, with 12 bases between. The CDR3 DNA reads TGTGCCAGCTCAGAGACCCTTCGGGATACGCAGTATTTT. Its translation: CASSETLRDTQYF.

This chain uses TRBV19 with TRBJ1-3; the D gene is possibly TRBD1 (5 bases). The germline CDR1 and CDR2 sequences are LNHDA and SQIVND (reference sequence). CDR3 length: 15 amino acids. The V gene lost 5 bases and the J gene lost 1 base, with 12 bases spanning the gap. Written as DNA, the CDR3 is TGTGCCAGTAGTCTCCGGGGGGGGTCTGGAAACACCATATATTTT. It encodes CASSLRGGSGNTIYF.

Comment on this clone: The sample holds other DNA sequences that translate to the same CDR3. This sequence joins TRBV5-1 and TRBJ1-5; TRBD1 might be the D (5 bases). CDR3 length equals 15 residues. The germline V and J ends were trimmed by 4 bases and 0 bases, with 11 bases remaining between them. The germline CDR1 and CDR2 sequences are SGHRS and YFSETQ. The CDR3 spells CASSRDGNSNQPQHF. In DNA, the CDR3 is TGCGCCAGCAGCAGGGACGGAAATAGCAATCAGCCCCAGCATTTT.

V is TRBV6-5 and J is TRBJ2-7; D perhaps matches TRBD2 (5 bases). Germline V gene lookup returns CDR1 MNHEY and CDR2 SVGAGI. The V gene lost 11 bases and the J gene lost 2 bases, with 16 bases spanning the gap. The CDR3 runs to 13 residues. In DNA form, the CDR3 reads TGTGCCGTCGCTGCGGGCGGACCCTACGAGCAGTACTTC. Translation: CAVAAGGPYEQYF.

The chain joins TRBV5-6 to TRBJ1-5, with unresolved D. The CDR3 has 15 amino acids. V lost 4 bases to trimming and J lost 4 bases, with 15 bases between them. Looked up from germline, CDR1 is SGHDT and CDR2 is YYEEEE. The CDR3 region is CASSDRNARNQPQHF. The DNA for the CDR3 is TGTGCCAGCAGCGACCGGAATGCCCGAAATCAGCCCCAGCATTTT.

This clone appeared a single time. This chain joins TRBV7-8 and TRBJ2-7; TRBD2 aligns across 9 bases. CDR1 SGHVS and CDR2 FQNEAQ come from the germline V gene. CDR3 length: 14 residues. The trim removed 5 bases at V and 7 bases at J, leaving 9 bases unmatched. The CDR3 spells CASSPHSLAGEQYF. CDR3 DNA: TGTGCCAGCAGCCCGCATTCACTAGCGGGTGAGCAGTACTTC.

CDR3 sequence reads: CASSLDAARGNTIYF. The DNA of the CDR3 is TGCGCCAGCAGCTTGGACGCGGCGCGGGGAAACACCATATATTTT. The rearrangement uses TRBV5-1 and TRBJ1-3; D gene uncertain. The germline V and J ends were trimmed by 0 bases and 4 bases, with 11 bases remaining between them. CDR3 length equals 15 residues. Germline assignment: CDR1 SGHRS and CDR2 YFSETQ.

The gene calls are TRBV5-1 and TRBJ1-2; no reliable D call. V lost 0 bases and J 8 bases, leaving 14 bases between the germline ends. This CDR3 is 14 amino acids long. CDR1 SGHRS and CDR2 YFSETQ come from the germline V gene. CDR3 DNA sequence: TGCGCCAGCAGCTTGGATCTGGGGTCGGGCGGCTACACCTTC. The encoded protein is CASSLDLGSGGYTF.

This chain connects TRBV7-9 to TRBJ1-1, with 7 positions matching TRBD1. The CDR3 spans 14 residues. V was clipped by 4 bases and J by 4 bases; unmatched bases: 6. Germline V gene lookup returns CDR1 SEHNR and CDR2 FQNEAQ (reference sequence). In DNA form, the CDR3 reads TGTGCCAGCAGCTCGCGTAGGGGGCTCACTGAAGCTTTCTTT. This translates into CASSSRRGLTEAFF.

This chain joins TRBV5-1 and TRBJ2-5; 10 nucleotides line up with TRBD2. Unmatched junction bases numbered 4, after V lost 2 bases and J lost 3 bases. Per the germline V gene, CDR1 is SGHRS and CDR2 is YFSETQ. The CDR3 runs 15 residues. CDR3 sequence reads: CASSFTGTSEETQYF. The CDR3 DNA follows: TGCGCCAGCAGCTTCACAGGGACTAGCGAAGAGACCCAGTACTTC.

The gene calls are TRBV28 and TRBJ1-5; D gene ambiguous. Germline CDR1 reads MDHEN; CDR2 reads SYDVKM. V dropped 10 bases and J dropped 1 base, with 14 bases sitting between them. CDR3 size: 14 residues. CDR3 loop: CATCRAQSNQPQHF. The CDR3 DNA reads TGTGCCACCTGTCGGGCCCAGAGCAATCAGCCCCAGCATTTT. Complete variable domain (other parts from reference TRBV28 and TRBJ1-5): DVKVTQSSRYLVKRTGEKVFLECVQDMDHENMFWYRQDPGLGLRLIYFSYDVKMKEKGDIPEGYSVSREKKERFSLILESASTNQTSMYLCATCRAQSNQPQHFGDGTRLSIL.

The chain couples TRBV5-1 to TRBJ2-5, with 11 bases aligning to TRBD2. The closer fit of TRBJ2-7 to the DNA end suggests the J call may be wrong. The V gene's germline CDR1 is SGHRS and CDR2 YFSETQ. The CDR3 has 15 residues. The CDR3 sequence: CASSPRLAGPYEQYF. In nucleotides, the CDR3 is TGCGCCAGCAGCCCTAGACTAGCGGGACCCTACGAGCAGTACTTC.

The rearrangement joins TRBV5-1 to TRBJ2-3; 7 bases align to TRBD2. There are 17 residues in the CDR3. Germline-derived CDR1 and CDR2 are SGHRS and YFSETQ. Unmatched junction bases numbered 12, after V lost 0 bases and J lost 5 bases. As DNA, the CDR3 is TGCGCCAGCAGCTTGGCGGGACTTCCGGGGGGTAGAGATACGCAGTATTTT. Translating it yields CASSLAGLPGGRDTQYF.

This clone appeared a single time. This chain uses TRBV19 with TRBJ2-5, with D unresolved. The CDR3 loop spans 13 amino acids. CDR1 is LNHDA and CDR2 is SQIVND in the germline V gene (reference sequence). V lost 3 bases, J lost 3 bases, and 8 bases lay in between. The DNA for the CDR3 is TGTGCCAGTAGTATCACTCGGGAAGAGACCCAGTACTTC. It translates to CASSITREETQYF. Supplemented by reference TRBV19 and TRBJ2-5, the full variable domain reads DGGITQSPKYLFRKEGQNVTLSCEQNLNHDAMYWYRQDPGQGLRLIYYSQIVNDFQKGDIAEGYSVSREKKESFPLTVTSAQKNPTAFYLCASSITREETQYFGPGTRLLVL.